Below are 24 T cell receptor beta chains sequenced from a single sample in a study of control samples from healthy donors and cancer patients. Libraries were prepared by immunoSEQ multiplex PCR; TCRdb keeps only in-frame clonotypes and omits some of them. Of some 190,000 clones listed, around 93% are singletons. The source material was blood. All receptors come from a man younger than 40 in good health.

CDR3 protein: CASSEGQGPNQPQHF. CDR3 bases: TGTGCCAGCAGTGAAGGACAGGGCCCAAATCAGCCCCAGCATTTT. The rearrangement links TRBV6-1 to TRBJ1-5, with 7 bases aligning to TRBD1. CDR1 MNHNS and CDR2 SASEGT come from the germline V gene. J was trimmed by 4 bases and V by 1 base; bases with no gene match: 4. The CDR3 totals 15 residues.

The chain carries TRBV7-2 and TRBJ2-1, with no clear D. The CDR3 is made up of 12 amino acids. Between the trimmed V and J ends, which lost 1 base and 7 bases, there was a span of 5 bases. Germline V gene sequence: CDR1 SGHTA, CDR2 FQGNSA. The CDR3 region is CASSLVKNEQFF. The CDR3 bases are TGTGCCAGCAGCTTAGTCAAGAATGAGCAGTTCTTC.

The CDR3 DNA is TGTGCCAGTACGACCCAAGGGGGGGACGGAGGATTTTATAATTCACCCCTCCACTTT. Protein product: CASTTQGGDGGFYNSPLHF. V usage is TRBV19 and J usage is TRBJ1-6; tentatively, D is TRBD1 (6 bases). V lost 7 bases and J lost 4, with 26 bases in between. Germline V gene sequence: CDR1 LNHDA, CDR2 SQIVND (reference sequence). CDR3 length: 19 amino acids.

V gene TRBV6-6 combines with J gene TRBJ1-2; D not certain. Germline values: CDR1 MNHNY, CDR2 SVGAGI (reference sequence). Trimming shortened V by 5 bases and J by 7 bases, and 17 bases separated the two germline ends. The CDR3 spans 14 residues. The CDR3: CASSTRPGRAGYTF. The CDR3 nucleotides are TGTGCCAGCAGTACCCGGCCCGGGCGGGCTGGCTACACCTTC.

A single count supports this clone. This chain links TRBV29-1 with TRBJ2-7; 9 bases are shared with TRBD1. The germline gives CDR1 SQVTM, CDR2 ANQGSEA. The V and J ends lost 4 bases and 2 bases, in that order; junction bases with no gene match: 6. The CDR3 covers 14 residues. CDR3 in DNA: TGCAGCGTTGCGCCGGACAGGGGAACCTACGAGCAGTACTTC. Translated: CSVAPDRGTYEQYF.

The J gene is TRBJ1-6, the V gene TRBV15, with D perhaps TRBD1 (6 bases). The CDR3 spans 18 residues. Trimming shortened V by 0 bases and J by 4 bases, and 16 bases separated the two germline ends. The germline gives CDR1 LNHNV, CDR2 YYDKDF (reference sequence). The CDR3 sequence: CATSRDWPGGRYNSPLHF. The CDR3 DNA is TGTGCCACCAGCAGAGATTGGCCCGGGGGCAGATATAATTCACCCCTCCACTTT.

This CDR3 reads CASRGGSGYGYTF. The CDR3 nucleotides read TGTGCCAGCCGAGGGGGAAGCGGCTATGGCTACACCTTC. The chain recombines TRBV28 with TRBJ1-2; D possibly corresponds to TRBD1 (6 bases). The CDR3 extends over 13 amino acids. With 8 bases removed from V and 4 bases from J, the gap between germline ends came to 14 bases. Germline V gives CDR1 MDHEN, CDR2 SYDVKM.

This clone occurred once. This chain connects TRBV5-8 to TRBJ2-3; 7 nucleotides agree with TRBD2. The CDR3 has 17 residues. Losses at the gene ends were 4 bases for V and 0 bases for J; bases not matched to a gene: 11. Germline V gene lookup returns CDR1 SGHTS and CDR2 YDEGEE. This chain's CDR3 is CASSPGGLASSTDTQYF. In DNA, the CDR3 is TGTGCCAGCAGCCCGGGAGGTCTAGCGAGTAGCACAGATACGCAGTATTTT.

V usage is TRBV9 and J usage is TRBJ2-7, with 11 positions matching TRBD2. V lost 2 bases and J lost 3; bases outside the gene matches: 4. Germline CDR1 SGDLS, CDR2 YYNGEE. The CDR3 loop spans 15 amino acids. The CDR3 bases are TGTGCCAGCAGCGTCGACGGGACTAGCGGCTACGAGCAGTACTTC. This gives the protein CASSVDGTSGYEQYF. The variable domain in full, completed from reference TRBV9 and TRBJ2-7, reads DSGVTQTPKHLITATGQRVTLRCSPRSGDLSVYWYQQSLDQGLQFLIQYYNGEERAKGNILERFSAQQFPDLHSELNLSSLELGDSALYFCASSVDGTSGYEQYFGPGTRLTVT.

The chain employs TRBV27 and TRBJ1-2; possible D gene TRBD1, 6 bases. This CDR3 region has 20 residues. The germline gives CDR1 MNHEY, CDR2 SMNVEV (reference sequence). The V end was cut by 2 bases, the J end by 0 bases, with 25 bases between. The CDR3 DNA is TGTGCCAGCAGTTTACCTTCCGGTGGGGGGGGCTACATTTCTAACTATGGCTACACCTTC. Protein: CASSLPSGGGGYISNYGYTF.

The chain joins TRBV7-2 to TRBJ2-7; no firm D call. This CDR3 spans 15 amino acids. Germline CDR1 reads SGHTA; CDR2 reads FQGNSA. V was trimmed by 0 bases and J by 0 bases, leaving 9 bases between them. The chain's CDR3 is CASSLAGRRSYEQYF. The CDR3 DNA is TGTGCCAGCAGCTTAGCGGGCAGACGCTCCTACGAGCAGTACTTC.

This sequence joins TRBV11-3 and TRBJ2-1; D remains ambiguous. CDR1 and CDR2 from the germline V gene are SGHNT and YENEEA. The CDR3 is 13 amino acids. V was trimmed by 2 bases and J by 9 bases, leaving 11 bases between them. The CDR3 is CASSLRSGSEQFF. CDR3 in DNA: TGTGCCAGCAGCTTAAGGTCGGGCAGTGAGCAGTTCTTC.

The chain recombines TRBV20-1 with TRBJ1-5; D possibly corresponds to TRBD1 (6 bases). The CDR3 spans 15 residues. Germline-derived CDR1 and CDR2 are DFQATT and SNEGSKA (reference sequence). Trimming stripped 3 bases from V and 2 bases from J, with 14 bases between. The DNA for the CDR3 is TGCAGTGCTAGTTTGGGGGCGTCGGGCAATCAGCCCCAGCATTTT. As protein: CSASLGASGNQPQHF.

The J gene is TRBJ1-5, the V gene TRBV25-1; TRBD1 matches 7 bases. The length of the CDR3 is 14 residues. Germline V gene lookup returns CDR1 MGHDK and CDR2 SYGVNS. V lost 2 bases to trimming and J lost 6 bases; unmatched junction nucleotides: 4. The CDR3 DNA sequence: TGTGCCAGCAGTGAACGACAGGGCACTCAGCCCCAGCATTTT. It translates to CASSERQGTQPQHF.

This rearrangement joins TRBV10-1 to TRBJ2-3, with TRBD2 identical over 13 bases. The J segment lost 6 bases and the V segment lost 8 bases, leaving 5 bases of the junction unmatched. In germline, CDR1 is WNHNN, CDR2 SYGVQD (reference sequence). CDR3 length: 14 amino acids. The chain's CDR3 is CASELAGGFDTQYF. The CDR3 DNA reads TGCGCCAGCGAACTAGCGGGGGGGTTCGATACGCAGTATTTT.

The chain links TRBV29-1 to TRBJ2-3, with D perhaps matching TRBD1 (8 bases). Germline loops: CDR1 SQVTM, CDR2 ANQGSEA. The length of the CDR3 is 14 residues. V gave up 6 bases and J gave up 0 bases, with 13 bases separating them. The CDR3 DNA reads TGCAGCGTCAGCGGGACAGGCAGCACAGATACGCAGTATTTT. Protein sequence: CSVSGTGSTDTQYF.

The V and J genes are TRBV3-1 (or the pseudogene TRBV3-2) and TRBJ1-5; possibly TRBD1 for D (6 bases). This CDR3 contains 13 residues. Germline V gene sequence: CDR1 LGHDT, CDR2 YNNKEL (reference sequence). With 5 bases removed from V and 4 bases from J, the gap between germline ends came to 9 bases. CDR3 DNA sequence: TGTGCCAGCAGCGGGGGCCTAAATCAGCCCCAGCATTTT. This codes for CASSGGLNQPQHF.

CDR3 residues: CASSPGTTTYNEQFF. The CDR3 nucleotides read TGCGCCAGCAGTCCCGGGACAACGACCTACAATGAGCAGTTCTTC. The genes are TRBV5-1 and TRBJ2-1; maybe TRBD1 (6 bases). Trimming removed 5 bases at V and 2 bases at J, with 14 bases between. Germline V gene sequence: CDR1 SGHRS, CDR2 YFSETQ. The CDR3 consists of 15 residues.

This clone was detected once. The chain uses TRBV4-1 and TRBJ2-1; no clear D gene. CDR1 is MGHRA and CDR2 is YSYEKL in the germline V gene. The CDR3 is 17 residues long. V gave up 2 bases and J gave up 4 bases, with 18 bases separating them. CDR3 sequence (DNA): TGCGCCAGCAGCCAACAGCTTCCGGCAGGACCTTACAATGAGCAGTTCTTC. This translates into CASSQQLPAGPYNEQFF.

This sequence joins TRBV4-2 and TRBJ1-6; D might be TRBD1 (5 bases). Trimming took off 6 bases at V and 3 bases at J, with 12 bases between the two ends. Germline V gene data show CDR1 as LGHNA and CDR2 as YNFKEQ. CDR3 size: 15 residues. The CDR3 sequence is CASRRDASYNSPLHF. CDR3 nucleotide sequence: TGTGCCAGCAGACGGGACGCCAGCTATAATTCACCCCTCCACTTT.

The chain combines TRBV27 with TRBJ1-1; 7 bases map to TRBD1. Germline trimming cut 0 bases from V and 4 bases from J; bases unmatched to any gene: 5. This CDR3 is built from 15 residues. Germline V gives CDR1 MNHEY, CDR2 SMNVEV (reference sequence). DNA for the CDR3: TGTGCCAGCAGTTTATCCAGGGGGTACGGCACTGAAGCTTTCTTT. Translation: CASSLSRGYGTEAFF.

This chain links TRBV3-1 (or the pseudogene TRBV3-2) with TRBJ1-1; D is undetermined. There are 12 residues in the CDR3. The germline V and J ends were trimmed by 1 base and 6 bases, with 6 bases remaining between them. The germline V gene encodes CDR1 LGHDT and CDR2 YNNKEL (reference sequence). The CDR3 nucleotides read TGTGCCAGCAGCCAAGCACTCTCTGAAGCTTTCTTT. Translating it yields CASSQALSEAFF.

This chain joins TRBV5-8 and TRBJ1-1; TRBD1 aligns across 7 bases. Germline values: CDR1 SGHTS, CDR2 YDEGEE. V shed 4 bases and J 3 bases; nucleotides not matched to a gene: 6. This CDR3 is built from 14 residues. The CDR3 sequence is CASSTRDSDTEAFF. The CDR3, as DNA: TGTGCCAGCAGCACCCGGGACAGCGACACTGAAGCTTTCTTT.

The V and J genes are TRBV4-1 and TRBJ2-7; tentatively, D is TRBD2 (7 bases). Trimming shortened V by 4 bases and J by 0 bases, and 16 bases separated the two germline ends. The germline CDR1 and CDR2 sequences are MGHRA and YSYEKL. The CDR3 is 16 residues long. CDR3 in DNA: TGCGCCAGCAGCCCCCTGCCGGGGGGCTTCTCCTACGAGCAGTACTTC. This encodes CASSPLPGGFSYEQYF.